This TCR beta chain is from a study of blood T cell repertoires in COVID-19. Turning to the study itself: Whether acute or convalescent, the COVID-19 samples came from the United States, Italy and Spain.

Original processing notes: Using reference gene primer amplification, nucleated cell counts were estimated. Generated by immunoSEQ multiplex PCR, the TCRdb table keeps only in-frame clones and is missing some. The V and J calls and the clone size are those of that table, but D and trimming were determined from the DNA. Altogether some 200,000 clones are present, around 85% being singletons, with the ten largest covering 0.95%. The CDR3 is 14 residues long. Germline CDR1 KGHSH, CDR2 LQKENI. V was pared by 6 bases and J by 0 bases, with 11 bases between. This clonotype originated in a man aged 55-75 years with COVID-19, enrolled during active disease. This chain joins TRBV18 and TRBJ1-2; D is possibly TRBD1 (6 bases). What was sequenced was peripheral blood. CDR3 coding DNA: TGTGCCAGCTCGGACAGCCCAACTAACTATGGCTACACCTTC. Its protein product is CASSDSPTNYGYTF.